One T cell receptor (beta chain) is described in this entry. This specimen belongs to a study of blood T cell repertoires in COVID-19. Turning to the study itself: Sample material is recorded as cDNA or gDNA derived from T cells, B-cell-depleted T cells, or PBMCs.

Clones were read by immunoSEQ multiplex PCR, and TCRdb kept only the in-frame ones, dropping some. The sample has 130,000 to 150,000 clones, 81% seen once; the top ten hold 7.5% to 9.5%. This CDR3 has 15 amino acids. Deletions cut 5 bases from V and 7 bases from J, with 17 bases between. From germline, CDR1 is LNHDA and CDR2 SQIVND (reference sequence). The chain uses TRBV19 and TRBJ2-2; D perhaps matches TRBD1 (5 bases). The sequence was obtained from a human donor with acute or convalescent COVID-19. The donor label of this sample is uncertain. Sequencing was carried out using peripheral blood. The CDR3 protein is CASSAKTLRGGELFF. CDR3 sequence (DNA): TGTGCCAGTAGTGCCAAGACGCTAAGGGGCGGGGAGCTGTTTTTT.